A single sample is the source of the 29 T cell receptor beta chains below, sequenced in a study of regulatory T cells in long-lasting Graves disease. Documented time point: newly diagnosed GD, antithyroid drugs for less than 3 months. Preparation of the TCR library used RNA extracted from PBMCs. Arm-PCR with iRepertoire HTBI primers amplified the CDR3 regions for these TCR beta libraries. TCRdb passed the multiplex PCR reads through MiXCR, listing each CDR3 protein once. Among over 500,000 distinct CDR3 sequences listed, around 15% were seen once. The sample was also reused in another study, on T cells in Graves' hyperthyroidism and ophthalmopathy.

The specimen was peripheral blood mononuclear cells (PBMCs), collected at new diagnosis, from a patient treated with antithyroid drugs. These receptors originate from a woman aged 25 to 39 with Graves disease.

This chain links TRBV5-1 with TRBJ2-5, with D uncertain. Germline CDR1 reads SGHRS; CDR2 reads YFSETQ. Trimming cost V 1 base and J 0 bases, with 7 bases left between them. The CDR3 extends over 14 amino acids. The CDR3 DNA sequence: TGCGCCAGCAGCTTGCTAGTAGACCAAGAGACCCAGTACTTC. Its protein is CASSLLVDQETQYF.

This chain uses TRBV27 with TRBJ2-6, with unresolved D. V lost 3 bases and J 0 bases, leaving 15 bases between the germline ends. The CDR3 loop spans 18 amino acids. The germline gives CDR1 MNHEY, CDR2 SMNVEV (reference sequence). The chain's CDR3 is CASSFWLGDGSGANVLTF. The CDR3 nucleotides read TGTGCCAGCAGTTTTTGGTTGGGCGACGGCTCTGGGGCCAACGTCCTGACTTTC.

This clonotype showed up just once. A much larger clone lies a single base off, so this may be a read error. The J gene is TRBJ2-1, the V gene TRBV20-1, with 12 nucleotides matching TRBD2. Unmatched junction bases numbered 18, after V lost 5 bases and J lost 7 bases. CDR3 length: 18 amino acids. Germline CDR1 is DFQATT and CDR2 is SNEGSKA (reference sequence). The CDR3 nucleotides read TGCAGTGCTGGAGTTATCCTAGCGGGAGGGCCACGACGGAATGAGCAGTTCTTC. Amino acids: CSAGVILAGGPRRNEQFF.

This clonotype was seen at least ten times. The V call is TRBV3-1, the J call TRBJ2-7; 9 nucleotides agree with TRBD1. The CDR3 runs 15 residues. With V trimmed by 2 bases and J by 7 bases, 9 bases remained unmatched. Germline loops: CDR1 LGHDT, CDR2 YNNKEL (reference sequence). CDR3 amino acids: CASSQTDRGSREQYF. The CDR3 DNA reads TGTGCCAGCAGCCAAACGGACAGGGGATCCAGGGAGCAGTACTTC.

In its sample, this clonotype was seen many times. The CDR3 coding sequence is TGTGCCAGCAGCGTAGGGGCAGGGAGGACTGAAGCTTTCTTT. Its translation is CASSVGAGRTEAFF. V usage is TRBV9 and J usage is TRBJ1-1; tentative D call: TRBD1 (5 bases). The CDR3 has 14 residues. Trimming took 0 bases from V and 5 from J, leaving 11 bases between them. Per germline, CDR1 SGDLS and CDR2 YYNGEE.

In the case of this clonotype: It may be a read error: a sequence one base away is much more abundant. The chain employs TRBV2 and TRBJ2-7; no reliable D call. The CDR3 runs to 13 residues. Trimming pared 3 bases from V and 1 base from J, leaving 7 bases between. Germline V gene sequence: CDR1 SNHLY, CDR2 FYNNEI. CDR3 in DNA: TGTGCCAGCAGTGAGAGCAGGTCCTACGAGCAGTACTTC. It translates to CASSESRSYEQYF. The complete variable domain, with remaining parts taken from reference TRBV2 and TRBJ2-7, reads EPEVTQTPSHQVTQMGQEVILRCVPISNHLYFYWYRQILGQKVEFLVSFYNNEISEKSEIFDDQFSVERPDGSNFTLKIRSTKLEDSAMYFCASSESRSYEQYFGPGTRLTVT.

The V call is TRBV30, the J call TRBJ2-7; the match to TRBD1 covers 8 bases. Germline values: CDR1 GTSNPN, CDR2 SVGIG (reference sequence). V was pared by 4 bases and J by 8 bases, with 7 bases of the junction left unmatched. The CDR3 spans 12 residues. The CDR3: CAWTLTGAKQYF. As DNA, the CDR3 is TGTGCCTGGACCTTGACAGGGGCGAAGCAGTACTTC.

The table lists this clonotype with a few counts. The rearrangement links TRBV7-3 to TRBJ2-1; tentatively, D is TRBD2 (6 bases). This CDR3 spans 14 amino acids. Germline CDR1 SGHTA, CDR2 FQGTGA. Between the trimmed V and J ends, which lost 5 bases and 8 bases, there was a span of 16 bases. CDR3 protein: CASSGGSPPYEQFF. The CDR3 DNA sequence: TGTGCCAGCAGCGGGGGGAGTCCCCCATATGAGCAGTTCTTC.

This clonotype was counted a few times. The CDR3 DNA reads as TGTGCCAGCAGTGCTAGCGGAGCGAGCACAGATACGCAGTATTTT. As protein: CASSASGASTDTQYF. The chain employs TRBV6-1 and TRBJ2-3; TRBD2 aligns across 7 bases. Germline assignment: CDR1 MNHNS and CDR2 SASEGT. Trimming cost V 4 bases and J 0 bases; bases outside gene matches: 4. The CDR3 spans 15 residues.

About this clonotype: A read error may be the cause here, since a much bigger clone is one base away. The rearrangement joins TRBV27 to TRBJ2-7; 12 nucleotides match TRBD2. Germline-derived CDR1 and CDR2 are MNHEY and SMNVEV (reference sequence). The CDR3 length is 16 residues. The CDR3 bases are TGTGCCGGCAGTACCTACGCGACTAGCGGGAGCGACGAGCAGTACTTC. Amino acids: CAGSTYATSGSDEQYF.

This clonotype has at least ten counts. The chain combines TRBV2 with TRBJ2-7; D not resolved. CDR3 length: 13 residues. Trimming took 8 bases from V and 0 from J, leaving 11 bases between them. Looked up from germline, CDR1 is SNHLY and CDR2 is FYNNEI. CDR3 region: CASRRLISYEQYF. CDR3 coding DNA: TGTGCCAGCCGTCGCCTTATCTCCTACGAGCAGTACTTC.

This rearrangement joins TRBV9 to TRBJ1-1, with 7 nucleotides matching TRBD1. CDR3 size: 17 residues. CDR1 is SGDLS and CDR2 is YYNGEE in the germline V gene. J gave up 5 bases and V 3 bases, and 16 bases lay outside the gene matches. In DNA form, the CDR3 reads TGTGCCAGCAGCGAGGGCCCTGAGGGGGCTCGAGAAACTGAAGCTTTCTTT. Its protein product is CASSEGPEGARETEAFF.

CDR3 nucleotides: TGTGCCAGCAGCTGGACAGGAAACACCATATATTTT. This gives the protein CASSWTGNTIYF. The rearrangement uses TRBV13 and TRBJ1-3, with a tentative D call TRBD1 (5 bases). The length of the CDR3 is 12 residues. Germline CDR1 and CDR2: PRHDT and FYEKMQ (reference sequence). V dropped 4 bases and J dropped 4 bases, with 5 bases sitting between them.

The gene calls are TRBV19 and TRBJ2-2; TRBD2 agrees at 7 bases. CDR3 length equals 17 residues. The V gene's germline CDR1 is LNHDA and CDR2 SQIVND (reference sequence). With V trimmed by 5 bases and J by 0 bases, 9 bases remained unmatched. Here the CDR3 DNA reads TGTGCCAGTAGTTCCCCAGCGGCGGGGGCGAACACCGGGGAGCTGTTTTTT. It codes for CASSSPAAGANTGELFF.

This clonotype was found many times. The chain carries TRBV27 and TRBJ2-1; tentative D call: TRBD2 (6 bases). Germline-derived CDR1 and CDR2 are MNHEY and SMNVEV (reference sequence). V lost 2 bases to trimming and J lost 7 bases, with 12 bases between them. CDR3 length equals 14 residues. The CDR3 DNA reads TGTGCCAGCAGTTTACTGATGGAGGGGAATGAGCAGTTCTTC. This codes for CASSLLMEGNEQFF.

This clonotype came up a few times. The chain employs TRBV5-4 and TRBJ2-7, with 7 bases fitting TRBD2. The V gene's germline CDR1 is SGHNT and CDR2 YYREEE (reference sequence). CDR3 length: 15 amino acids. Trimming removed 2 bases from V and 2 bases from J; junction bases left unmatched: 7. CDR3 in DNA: TGTGCCAGCAGCTTTTACGCCGGGACTACCTACGAGCAGTACTTC. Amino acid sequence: CASSFYAGTTYEQYF.

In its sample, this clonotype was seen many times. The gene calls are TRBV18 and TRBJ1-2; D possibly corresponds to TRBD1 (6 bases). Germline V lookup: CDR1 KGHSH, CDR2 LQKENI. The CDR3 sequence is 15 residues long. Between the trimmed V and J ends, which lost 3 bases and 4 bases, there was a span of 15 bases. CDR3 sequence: CASSPDRSTGYGYTF. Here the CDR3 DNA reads TGTGCCAGCTCACCGGACAGATCGACGGGCTATGGCTACACCTTC.

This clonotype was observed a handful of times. CDR3 nucleotide sequence: TGTGCCAGCAGTCCGTCGGGAGGGGTGGATGGCTACACCTTC. Residues: CASSPSGGVDGYTF. The chain employs TRBV6-1 and TRBJ1-2, with D tentatively TRBD1 (5 bases). The V and J ends lost 5 bases and 6 bases respectively, with 16 bases between them. Germline values: CDR1 MNHNS, CDR2 SASEGT. The CDR3 runs to 14 residues.

The CDR3 sequence is CSAHGTALAKNIQYF. DNA of the CDR3: TGCAGTGCTCACGGGACAGCTCTAGCCAAAAACATTCAGTACTTC. The chain has TRBV20-1 and TRBJ2-4; 7 bases are shared with TRBD1. After removal of 5 bases from V and 0 bases from J, the junction contained 7 bases not matched to a gene. The germline V gene encodes CDR1 DFQATT and CDR2 SNEGSKA (reference sequence). CDR3 length: 15 amino acids.

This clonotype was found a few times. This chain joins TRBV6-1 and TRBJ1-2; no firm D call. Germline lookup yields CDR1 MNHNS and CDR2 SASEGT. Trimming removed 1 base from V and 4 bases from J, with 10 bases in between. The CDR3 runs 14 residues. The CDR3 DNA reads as TGTGCCAGCAGTGAAGACAGATTGGGCTATGGCTACACCTTC. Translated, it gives CASSEDRLGYGYTF.

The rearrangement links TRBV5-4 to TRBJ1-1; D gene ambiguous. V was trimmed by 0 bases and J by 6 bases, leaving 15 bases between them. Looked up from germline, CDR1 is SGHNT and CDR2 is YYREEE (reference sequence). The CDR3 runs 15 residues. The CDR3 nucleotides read TGTGCCAGCAGCTTGGGGGCGGAAGGTAGTGCTGAAGCTTTCTTT. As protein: CASSLGAEGSAEAFF.

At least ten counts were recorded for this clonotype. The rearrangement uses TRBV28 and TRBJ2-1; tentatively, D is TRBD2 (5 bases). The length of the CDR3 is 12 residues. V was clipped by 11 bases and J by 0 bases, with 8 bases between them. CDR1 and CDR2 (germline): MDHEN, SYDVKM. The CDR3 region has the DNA TGTGCCCTTGGAGGCTCCTACAATGAGCAGTTCTTC. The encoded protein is CALGGSYNEQFF. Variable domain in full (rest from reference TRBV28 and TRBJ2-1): DVKVTQSSRYLVKRTGEKVFLECVQDMDHENMFWYRQDPGLGLRLIYFSYDVKMKEKGDIPEGYSVSREKKERFSLILESASTNQTSMYLCALGGSYNEQFFGPGTRLTVL.

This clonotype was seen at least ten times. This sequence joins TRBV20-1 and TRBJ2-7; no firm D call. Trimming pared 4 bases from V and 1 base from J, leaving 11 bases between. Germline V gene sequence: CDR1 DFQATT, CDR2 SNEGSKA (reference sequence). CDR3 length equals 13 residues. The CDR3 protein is CSANYATSYEQYF. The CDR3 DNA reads TGCAGTGCTAATTATGCAACGTCCTACGAGCAGTACTTC.

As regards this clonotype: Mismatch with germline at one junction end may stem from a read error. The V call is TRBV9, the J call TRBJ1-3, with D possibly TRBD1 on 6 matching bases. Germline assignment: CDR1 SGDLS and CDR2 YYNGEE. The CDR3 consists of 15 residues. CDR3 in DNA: TGTGCCAGCAGCTTCGGACAGTCCTCTGGAGACACCATATATTTT. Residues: CASSFGQSSGDTIYF.

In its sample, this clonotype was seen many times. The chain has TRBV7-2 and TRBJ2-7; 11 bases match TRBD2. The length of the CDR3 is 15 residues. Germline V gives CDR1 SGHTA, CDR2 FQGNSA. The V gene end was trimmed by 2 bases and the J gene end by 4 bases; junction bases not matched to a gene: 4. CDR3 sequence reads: CASSLMGTSGYEQYF. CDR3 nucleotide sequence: TGTGCCAGCAGCTTAATGGGGACTAGCGGTTACGAGCAGTACTTC.

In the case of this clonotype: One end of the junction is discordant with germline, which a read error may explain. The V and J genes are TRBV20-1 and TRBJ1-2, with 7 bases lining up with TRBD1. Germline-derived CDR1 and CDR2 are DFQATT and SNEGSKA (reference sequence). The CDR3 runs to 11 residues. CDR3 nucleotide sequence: TGCAGTGCTAGTCTCGGAGCGGGACAGACATTC. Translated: CSASLGAGQTF.

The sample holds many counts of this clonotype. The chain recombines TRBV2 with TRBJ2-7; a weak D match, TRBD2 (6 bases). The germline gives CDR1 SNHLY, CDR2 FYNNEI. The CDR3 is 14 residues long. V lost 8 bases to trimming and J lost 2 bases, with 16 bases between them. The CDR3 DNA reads TGTGCCAGCCTCCGGGGGTCCAGCCCCTACGAGCAGTACTTC. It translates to CASLRGSSPYEQYF.

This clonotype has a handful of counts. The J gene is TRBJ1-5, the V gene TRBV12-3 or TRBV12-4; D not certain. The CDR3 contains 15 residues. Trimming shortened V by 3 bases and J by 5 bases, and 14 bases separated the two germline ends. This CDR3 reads CASSLVYASDQPQHF. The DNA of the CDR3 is TGTGCCAGCAGTTTGGTTTACGCAAGTGATCAGCCCCAGCATTTT.

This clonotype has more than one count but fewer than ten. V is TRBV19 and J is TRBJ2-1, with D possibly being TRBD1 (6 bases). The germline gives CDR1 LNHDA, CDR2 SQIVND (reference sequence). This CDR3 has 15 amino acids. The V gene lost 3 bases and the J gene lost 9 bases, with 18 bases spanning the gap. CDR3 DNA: TGTGCCAGTAGTATCGCCACAGGGATTGGGGGTGAGCAGTTCTTC. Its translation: CASSIATGIGGEQFF.